This TCR beta chain derives from a study of blood T cells in healthy people across ages (dated by TCRdb to the mid-2010s). For the study in its entirety: Template switching captured roughly one uniquely barcoded TCR beta cDNA molecule per two T cells in model experiments. To track age-related changes in TCR beta repertoire diversity, the study relied on deep sequencing normalized with unique cDNA molecular identifiers. The donors were divided into four age groups: young (average around 15 years), middle-aged (over 35), aged (about 60) and long-lived (roughly 82). For two donors (one aged 18 to 29 and one aged 80 or older), the study analyzed two additional independent replicas of 1 million unique cDNA reads from the same blood draw.

With respect to this clonotype: Its antigen remains unidentified. No per-base quality is available; no much larger clone lies one base away.

The roughly 38 donors, aged 6 to 90 years, were systemically healthy Caucasian individuals from Russia. Each donor gave 8 to 10 milliliters of peripheral blood, drawn into EDTA-treated Vacutainer tubes. PBMCs were isolated by Ficoll-Paque density-gradient centrifugation, with at least 7 million obtained per sample. Total RNA, at least 6 micrograms per sample, was extracted from PBMCs with Trizol reagent. For every donor, flow cytometry on a PBMC aliquot measured the percentage of naive CD45RAhigh/CD27high T cells. The CDR3 runs 15 residues from the cysteine to the phenylalanine. Only the CDR3 DNA is retained, 45 bases long and in frame from the first base. V gives up 3 bases and J gives up 4 bases, and the segment between their germline ends measures 16 bases. The germline V gene sets CDR1 to ENHRY and CDR2 to SYGVKD. The receptor library was made with 5' RACE. TCRdb names Illumina HiSeq 2500 as the instrument used. A second roughly 6 to 11 cycle PCR used a sample-barcoded 5' primer and a J-beta primer mix. A template-switch 5' adaptor carrying 12 random nucleotides introduced a unique molecular identifier onto each TCR beta cDNA molecule. At least 2.5 million CDR3-containing paired-end reads were obtained from each sample. First-strand cDNA synthesis was performed from all RNA using the Mint cDNA synthesis kit, with priming by a TRBC-specific oligonucleotide. After uracil-DNA glycosylase treatment, a first 18-cycle PCR used universal primers M1SS and BC2_uni_R on all cDNA. On the study's bioinformatics: For normalization, 1 million high-quality reads were randomly selected from each sample, with every read carrying a distinct molecular identifier. Reads sharing molecular identifiers were discarded rather than binned into consensus sequences. MiTCR, set to a Q25 quality threshold and the strictest error-elimination algorithm, was used for CDR3 identification, clonotype clustering and error correction. A nonparametric unseen species model with Euler transformation was used to estimate lower-bound total TCR beta diversity. TCRdb redid the processing of the public reads, applying fastp at Q25 and MiXCR, and retained in-frame beta chains. Entries that share a CDR3 protein sequence are merged under the most common genes and DNA. The V and J calls here are based on TCRdb, not the publication. This sample is represented by about 780,000 distinct CDR3 sequences; under 30% of them were singletons. The ten largest clones capture around 3% of the sample.

Study-wide conclusions, independent of this receptor: Estimates of total diversity based on one million sequenced T cells were regarded as lower bounds and as underestimates. Observed TCR beta diversity per million T cells fell roughly linearly with age, and a significant reduction was already apparent by age roughly 41. A strong correlation was found between observed TCR beta diversity and the percentage of naive T cells measured by flow cytometry. Because donor CMV infection status was unknown, age-related changes in expanded clonotypes were potentially confounded. Compared with the aged group, the long-lived group had more naive CD4+ T cells, fewer expanded clones and increased TCR diversity, suggesting age selection. Bulk unsorted PBMC profiling prevented conclusive comparison of naive and antigen-experienced compartments.

This same sample was also taken into another study, of T cells of mothers and their children. The other study reports the following: Nine systemically healthy Caucasian individuals served as donors, namely three mothers together with their six children. cDNA synthesis used all of the extracted RNA, with around 1.5 ug of RNA in each 15 ul reaction. In the second PCR, sample barcodes and 2-4 random nucleotides were introduced via the M1S primer. More than 9 million TCR beta CDR3 reads were obtained from each mother, and roughly 3 million reads were obtained from each child. Thymic selection shapes the output of TCR recombination in a similar way in related and unrelated pairs, and inherited differences have a minor effect. Normalized repertoire overlap in related mother-child pairs was always slightly higher than in unrelated mother-child pairs, but the difference was never significant. With a sensitivity of approximately 100 clones per million clonotypes, no persistent microchimeric T cell clones were detected. The study used deep NGS to compare TCR beta repertoires of mothers and children, seeking features distinguishing related mother-child pairs from unrelated individuals. Mothers averaged about 37 +/- 4 years of age and children averaged about 10 +/- 4 years. After adapter ligation was performed with NEBNext reagents, the libraries were sequenced on an Illumina HiSeq 2000 with 100+100 nt paired-end reads. Mother and child libraries were prepared a month apart and sequenced in separate runs to prevent cross-contamination. For each donor, somewhere between roughly 450,000 and 2,000,000 distinct TCR beta clonotypes were identified. Naive TCR beta clonotypes were estimated from low-frequency clonotypes matched to each donor's FACS-determined naive share, without sorting.

The sequenced sample consisted of blood. The TCR originated in a boy younger than 18 in good health. The chain is encoded by TRBV10-3 joined to TRBJ2-7; TRBD1 might be the D gene, on 6 matching bases. The CDR3 here reads CAISEPPGQSYEQYF. The DNA sequence is given as TGTGCCATCAGTGAACCACCGGGACAAAGTTACGAGCAGTACTTC.